This TCR beta chain was observed in a study of cytomegalovirus exposure and HLA in healthy donors. Study in general: Earlier, 100 million or so unique TCR beta sequences were recovered from approximately 180 million T cells by an analysis.

Both 60 Vbeta primers and 13 Jbeta primers went into the PCR. Produced via immunoSEQ multiplex PCR; TCRdb's table is partial and in-frame only. The table records roughly 80,000 clones, over 60% of them present only once. The study, taken as a whole, reports: There were three CMV-associated chains whose specificity for CMV antigens was confirmed in vitro. Previous analysis showed most TCR beta V segments were productive about 90% or about 30% of the time. In a later analysis, several top co-occurrence clusters appeared linked to parvovirus B19, influenza, CMV and Epstein-Barr virus.

This clone was counted a few times. Its antigen is not identified. This sequence originates from a male donor in good health and CMV-seropositive. Sequences were obtained from PBMCs.

The CDR3 nucleotides read TGTGCCAGCAGCCAAGGAGGCGCGGGGGAGCAGTACTTC. This translates into CASSQGGAGEQYF. This sequence joins TRBV14 and TRBJ2-7; perhaps TRBD2 as D (6 bases). From germline, CDR1 is SGHDN and CDR2 FVKESK. Deletions cut 1 base from V and 7 bases from J, with 11 bases between. There are 13 residues in the CDR3.